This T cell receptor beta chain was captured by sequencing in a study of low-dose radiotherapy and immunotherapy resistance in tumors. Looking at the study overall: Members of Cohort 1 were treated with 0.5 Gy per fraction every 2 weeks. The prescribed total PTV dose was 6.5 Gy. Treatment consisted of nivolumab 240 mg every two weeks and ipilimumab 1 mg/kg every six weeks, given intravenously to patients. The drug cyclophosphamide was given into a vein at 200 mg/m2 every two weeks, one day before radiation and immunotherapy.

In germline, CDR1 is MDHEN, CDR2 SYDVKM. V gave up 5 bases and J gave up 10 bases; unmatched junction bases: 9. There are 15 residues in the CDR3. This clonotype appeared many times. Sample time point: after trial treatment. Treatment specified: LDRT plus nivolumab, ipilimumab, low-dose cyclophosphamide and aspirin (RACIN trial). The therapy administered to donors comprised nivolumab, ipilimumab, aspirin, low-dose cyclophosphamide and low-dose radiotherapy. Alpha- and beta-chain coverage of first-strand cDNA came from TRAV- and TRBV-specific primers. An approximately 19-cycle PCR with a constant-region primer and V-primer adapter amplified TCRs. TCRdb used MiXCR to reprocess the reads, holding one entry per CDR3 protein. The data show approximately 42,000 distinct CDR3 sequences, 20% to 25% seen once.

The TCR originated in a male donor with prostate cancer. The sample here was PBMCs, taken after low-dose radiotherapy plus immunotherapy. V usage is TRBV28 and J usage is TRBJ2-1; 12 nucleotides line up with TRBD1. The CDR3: CASSPRDRGLREQFF. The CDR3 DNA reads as TGTGCCAGCAGTCCCCGGGACAGGGGGCTAAGGGAGCAGTTCTTC.